This TCR beta chain was profiled in a study of human T cells and chemical hapten exposure. Turning to the study itself: Upper-back patch tests with 0.01% DPC were read at 6 days.

Authors' processing steps: There were a median of approximately 100,000 TCRs per sample, with a range from about 23,224 to 750,000. MiXCR, run by TCRdb on the RACE reads, gives a single entry per CDR3 protein. The V and J calls and clone size come from TCRdb's table, not from the authors' own analysis. The table has around 380,000 distinct CDR3 sequences, more than 4.5% seen once; the top ten hold 2% to 2.5%. Study outcomes and limitations: A positive correlation with patch test score was found for PT1 expanded TCR counts.

Indicated time point: patch test 1, 2 weeks after DPC sensitization. This sample's treatment: therapeutic diphenylcyclopropenone sensitization with weekly scalp DPC. This clonotype was recorded at least ten times. Its specificity is unknown. There are 16 residues in the CDR3. Germline-derived CDR1 and CDR2 are SGHRS and YFSETQ. Trimming removed 4 bases from V and 4 bases from J; junction bases left unmatched: 6. The chain combines TRBV5-1 with TRBJ2-7; 15 bases line up with TRBD2. Sequencing used whole blood, obtained in connection with sensitization to the hapten diphenylcyclopropenone (DPC). This sequence was found in a woman between 50 and 59 years old with alopecia areata. Some clones in this sample may be carry-over from other donors' samples. This chain's CDR3 is CASSGTSGRSLYEQYF. The DNA of the CDR3 is TGCGCCAGCAGCGGGACTAGCGGGAGGAGTCTTTACGAGCAGTACTTC.